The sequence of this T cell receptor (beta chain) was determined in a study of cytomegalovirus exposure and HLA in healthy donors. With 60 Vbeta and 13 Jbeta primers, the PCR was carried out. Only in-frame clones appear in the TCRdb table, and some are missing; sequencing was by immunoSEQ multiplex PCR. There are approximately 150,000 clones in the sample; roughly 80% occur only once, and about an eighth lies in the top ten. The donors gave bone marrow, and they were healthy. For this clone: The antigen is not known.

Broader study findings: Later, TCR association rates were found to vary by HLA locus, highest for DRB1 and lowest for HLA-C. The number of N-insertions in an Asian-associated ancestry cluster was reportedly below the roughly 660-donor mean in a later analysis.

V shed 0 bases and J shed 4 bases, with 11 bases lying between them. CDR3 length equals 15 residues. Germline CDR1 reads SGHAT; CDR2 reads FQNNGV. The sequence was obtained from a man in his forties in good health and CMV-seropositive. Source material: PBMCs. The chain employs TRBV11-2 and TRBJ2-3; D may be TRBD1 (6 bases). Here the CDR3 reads CASSLEGASADTQYF. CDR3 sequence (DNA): TGTGCCAGCAGCTTAGAGGGGGCATCTGCAGATACGCAGTATTTT.